In this sample, the clone carrying this TCR beta chain turned up once. The V end lost 2 bases, the J end lost 6 bases, and 5 bases lay between the germline ends. The CDR3 extends over 12 amino acids. Germline V gene data show CDR1 as MNHNS and CDR2 as SASEGT. PCR primers comprised 60 Vbeta and 13 Jbeta primers. Profiled with immunoSEQ multiplex PCR; TCRdb holds only in-frame clones, not every one. This sample has tens of thousands of clones, with about 67% found just once. These data belong to a study of cytomegalovirus exposure and HLA in healthy donors. The specimen sequenced was PBMCs. J is TRBJ2-1 and V is TRBV6-1; no reliable D call. This TCR came from a man in his forties in good health and CMV-seropositive. This chain's CDR3 is CASSETSNEQFF. In DNA form, the CDR3 reads TGTGCCAGCAGTGAAACAAGCAATGAGCAGTTCTTC.